Listed here is a single T cell receptor (beta chain). Naive CD4+ T cells were purified with Tregs depleted by CD25. CDR3 size: 16 residues. Unmatched junction bases numbered 7, after V lost 5 bases and J lost 1 base. Germline CDR1 and CDR2: SEHNR and FQNEAQ (reference sequence). After constant-region reverse-primer amplification, full-length variable regions underwent semi-nested PCR with Nested Universal Primer A. TCRdb reanalysed the 5' RACE reads using MiXCR and keeps one entry per CDR3 protein. Of over 50,000 distinct CDR3 sequences listed, more than 20% are singletons. Sequencing was performed on tumor-infiltrating naive CD4+ T cells sorted from the breast tumor. Stated subset: naive CD4+ T cells, CD4+CD45RA+CD25-. The TCR comes from a female donor with breast cancer. The chain has TRBV7-9 and TRBJ2-2; 7 nucleotides match TRBD1. CDR3 amino acids: CASSDPPGGNTGELFF. The CDR3 DNA sequence: TGTGCCAGCAGCGATCCCCCAGGGGGGAACACCGGGGAGCTGTTTTTT.